Sequencing of this T cell receptor (beta chain) was carried out in a study of T cell repertoires in aging, cancer and after chemotherapy. Background on the study: Around 10 million TCR reads were in the whole dataset. General study points: In each cancer cohort, median generation probability increased across chemotherapy, suggesting thymic output rebounded. In healthy donors, age-related TCR diversity loss mainly reflected lost richness.

As regards this clonotype: The antigen remains unidentified.

The CDR3 runs to 17 residues. Germline assignment: CDR1 LGHNA and CDR2 YSLEER. Germline trimming cut 1 base from V and 6 bases from J; bases unmatched to any gene: 10. The template was genomic DNA from peripheral blood, not RNA. TRB rearrangements spanning V, D and J were amplified using mixed TRB-A/B primers. TCRdb reprocessed the multiplex PCR reads via MiXCR and lists one record per CDR3 protein. The sample carries about 1,600 distinct CDR3 sequences, roughly 25% recorded once. The sample comprised blood. The chain recombines TRBV4-3 with TRBJ2-7; 12 bases map to TRBD2. This sequence was found in a human donor with a solid tumor. In DNA form, the CDR3 reads TGCGCCAGCAGCCAAGGAATCGCTGCTAGCGGGAGGGGCGAGCAGTACTTC. Translation: CASSQGIAASGRGEQYF.